These T cell receptor beta chains were read from a single sample in a study of OX40 agonist ivuxolimab in advanced cancers. Clones were sequenced by immunoSEQ multiplex PCR, and TCRdb holds only the in-frame ones, with some missing. This sample has over 45,000 clones; 85% occur once, and the top ten carry over 2.5%. The source was CD4+ or CD8+ T cells sorted from blood, collected in a trial of the OX40 agonist ivuxolimab. The receptor source for this set is an adult with an advanced solid tumor such as melanoma, head and neck, liver or kidney cancer. Both conserved end residues are part of each CDR3. D genes are given only for firm matches. Some rows mark clone size as missing; the rest say once, few, many or name a class of expanded clone.

TGTGCCAGCAGCAGGACTAGCGGGAACACCTACGAGCAGTACTTC,CASSRTSGNTYEQYF,TRBJ2-7,TRBD2,TRBV6-6,-
TGTGCCAGCAGCTTGGCCGCGAGGAGTGGTGAGCAGTTCTTC,CASSLAARSGEQFF,TRBJ2-1,-,TRBV7-2,few
TGCGCCAGCAGCCGTACCGACGGGAGCTCTGGAAACACCATATATTTT,CASSRTDGSSGNTIYF,TRBJ1-3,-,TRBV4-1,-
TGTGCCAGCAGAAGTGACAACCCGCCCTACGAGCAGTACTTC,CASRSDNPPYEQYF,TRBJ2-7,-,TRBV6-1,-
TGTGCCAGCAGCTCCTGGCTTAGCGGGAAGAACACCGGGGAGCTGTTTTTT,CASSSWLSGKNTGELFF,TRBJ2-2,TRBD2,TRBV11-3,-
TGTGCCAGCAGCGCGCGCGGCGGGGGGGAGACCCAGTACTTC,CASSARGGGETQYF,TRBJ2-5,TRBD2,TRBV5-4,once
TGTGCCAGCAGCTTAAGCCCCGGGCCTTCCTACGAGCAGTACTTC,CASSLSPGPSYEQYF,TRBJ2-7,-,TRBV7-3,-
TGTGCCAGCAGTTACTCGTACAGGGCGGGTGAAGCTTTCTTT,CASSYSYRAGEAFF,TRBJ1-1,-,TRBV6-6,-
TGTGCCACCAGCAGAGATTTTTCCAGCGGGAACAATGAGCAGTTCTTC,CATSRDFSSGNNEQFF,TRBJ2-1,TRBD2,TRBV15,few
TGTGCCAGCAGTCCAACAAGGGCCGGGCCCGGGGAGCTGTTTTTT,CASSPTRAGPGELFF,TRBJ2-2,-,TRBV25-1,-
TGCGCCAGCAGCTTTGGGGCCCTGCGGCTAGCGGGAGCTTTCAACAATGAGCAGTTCTTC,CASSFGALRLAGAFNNEQFF,TRBJ2-1,TRBD2,TRBV5-1,-
TGTGCCAGCAGCGAAGGGAGCCGAGATACGCAGTATTTT,CASSEGSRDTQYF,TRBJ2-3,-,TRBV11-3,-
TGTGCCAGCAGTCCCGGGACTAGCGGGGTTTGGACCCAGTACTTC,CASSPGTSGVWTQYF,TRBJ2-5,TRBD2,TRBV6-6,few
TGCGCCAGCAGCCCTCGGATTAACTATGGCTACACCTTC,CASSPRINYGYTF,TRBJ1-2,-,TRBV10-1,-
TGTGCCAGCAGCTCTACGTGGGGGGGCCAAGATGAGCAGTTCTTC,CASSSTWGGQDEQFF,TRBJ2-1,-,TRBV7-3,-
TGTGCCAGTAGTGTGGACAGACCGAACACCGGGGAGCTGTTTTTT,CASSVDRPNTGELFF,TRBJ2-2,-,TRBV19,once
TGTGCCAGCAGCCCGCGGCAAGAGACCCAGTACTTC,CASSPRQETQYF,TRBJ2-5,-,TRBV11-3,-
TGTGCCAGCAGCTTAGGGAGGGTTGCTGAAAAACTGTTTTTT,CASSLGRVAEKLFF,TRBJ1-4,-,TRBV11-2,-
TGTGCCACCCAAGGGACAGGGGAAGAGACCCAGTACTTC,CATQGTGEETQYF,TRBJ2-5,TRBD1,TRBV10-3,-
TGCGCCAGCAGCTTGTCCCCCCCTAGACAGGCGAACTATGGCTACACCTTC,CASSLSPPRQANYGYTF,TRBJ1-2,-,TRBV5-1,-
TGTGCCAGCTCACGCCTGGGAGCGGGTGACGCGAATGAGCAGTTCTTC,CASSRLGAGDANEQFF,TRBJ2-1,-,TRBV18,-
TGTGCCAGCAGCGTAACGCTTTCTGGGGCAGGGGGCCTGGTTGAGCAGTTCTTC,CASSVTLSGAGGLVEQFF,TRBJ2-1,TRBD1,TRBV9,-
TGTGCCACCAGCAGAGAAGGGCCCGAAGGCCAGCGACAGGGGAAGGGCTACGAGCAGTACTTC,CATSREGPEGQRQGKGYEQYF,TRBJ2-7,TRBD1,TRBV15,-
TGTGCCAGCAGCGTACTAGGGGCAGATACGCAGTATTTT,CASSVLGADTQYF,TRBJ2-3,-,TRBV9,few
TGCGCCAGCAGCTCTAGCGGGGACACAGATACGCAGTATTTT,CASSSSGDTDTQYF,TRBJ2-3,TRBD2,TRBV10-2,few
TGTGCCAGCAGCCCAGCCGGACTAGCGGTCAATGAGCAGTTCTTC,CASSPAGLAVNEQFF,TRBJ2-1,TRBD2,TRBV5-4,-
TGTGCCAGCAGCTCCACCCCGACAAGGCGGGGCGGCTACACCTTC,CASSSTPTRRGGYTF,TRBJ1-2,-,TRBV13,-
TGTGCCAGCAGTGAAGGGACAGCTAGCAATCAGCCCCAGCATTTT,CASSEGTASNQPQHF,TRBJ1-5,-,TRBV6-1,-
TGTGCCAGCAGCAAGGACAGTTGGATCGGGGAGCTGTTTTTT,CASSKDSWIGELFF,TRBJ2-2,-,TRBV5-5,-
TGTGCCAGCAGCTTAGCCGGGACAGATAGCAATCAGCCCCAGCATTTT,CASSLAGTDSNQPQHF,TRBJ1-5,TRBD1,TRBV7-9,-